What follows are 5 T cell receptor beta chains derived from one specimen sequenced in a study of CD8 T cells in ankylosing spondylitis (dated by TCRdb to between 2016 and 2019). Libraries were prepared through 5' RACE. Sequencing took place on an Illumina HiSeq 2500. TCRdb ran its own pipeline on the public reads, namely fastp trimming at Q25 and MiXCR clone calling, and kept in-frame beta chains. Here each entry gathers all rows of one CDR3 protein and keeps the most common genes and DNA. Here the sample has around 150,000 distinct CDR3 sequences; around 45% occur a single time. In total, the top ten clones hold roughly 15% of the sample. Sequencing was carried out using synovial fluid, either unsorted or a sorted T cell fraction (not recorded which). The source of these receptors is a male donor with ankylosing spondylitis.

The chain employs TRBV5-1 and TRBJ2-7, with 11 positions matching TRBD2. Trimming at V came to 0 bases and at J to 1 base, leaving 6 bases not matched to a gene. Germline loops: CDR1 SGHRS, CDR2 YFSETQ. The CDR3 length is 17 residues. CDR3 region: CASSLAGSGRVSYEQYF. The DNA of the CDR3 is TGCGCCAGCAGCTTGGCTGGTAGCGGGAGGGTTTCCTACGAGCAGTACTTC.

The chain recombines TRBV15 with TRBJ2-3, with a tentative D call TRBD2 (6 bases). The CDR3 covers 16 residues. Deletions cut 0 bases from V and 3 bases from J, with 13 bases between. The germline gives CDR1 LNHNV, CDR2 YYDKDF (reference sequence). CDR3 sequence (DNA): TGTGCCACCAGCAGAGATCTGGGCGGGGAAACAGATACGCAGTATTTT. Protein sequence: CATSRDLGGETDTQYF.

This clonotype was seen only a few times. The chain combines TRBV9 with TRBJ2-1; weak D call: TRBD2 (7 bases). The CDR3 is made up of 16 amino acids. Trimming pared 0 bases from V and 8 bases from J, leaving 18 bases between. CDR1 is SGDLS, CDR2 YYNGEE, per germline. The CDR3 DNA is TGTGCCAGCAGCGTAGACTGGACTAGGGGGTACGATGAGCAGTTCTTC. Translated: CASSVDWTRGYDEQFF. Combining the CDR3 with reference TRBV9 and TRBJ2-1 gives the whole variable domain DSGVTQTPKHLITATGQRVTLRCSPRSGDLSVYWYQQSLDQGLQFLIQYYNGEERAKGNILERFSAQQFPDLHSELNLSSLELGDSALYFCASSVDWTRGYDEQFFGPGTRLTVL.

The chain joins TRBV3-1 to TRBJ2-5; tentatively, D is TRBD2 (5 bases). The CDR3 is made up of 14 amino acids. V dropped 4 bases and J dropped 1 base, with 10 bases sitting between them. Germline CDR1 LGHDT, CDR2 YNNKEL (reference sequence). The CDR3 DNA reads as TGTGCCAGCAGCCGAATAGCGAGCCAAGAGACCCAGTACTTC. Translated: CASSRIASQETQYF.

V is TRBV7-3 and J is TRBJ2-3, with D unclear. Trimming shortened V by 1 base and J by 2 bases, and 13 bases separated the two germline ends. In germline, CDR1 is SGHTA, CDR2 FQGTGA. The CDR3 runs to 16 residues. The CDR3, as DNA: TGTGCCAGCAGCTTAAATGTAGCAGGTTCCACAGATACGCAGTATTTT. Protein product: CASSLNVAGSTDTQYF. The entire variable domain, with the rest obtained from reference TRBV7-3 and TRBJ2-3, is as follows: GAGVSQTPSNKVTEKGKYVELRCDPISGHTALYWYRQSLGQGPEFLIYFQGTGAADDSGLPNDRFFAVRPEGSVSTLKIQRTERGDSAVYLCASSLNVAGSTDTQYFGPGTRLTVL.